One sample yielded the 14 T cell receptor beta chains listed below, sequenced in a study of cytomegalovirus exposure and HLA in healthy donors. The primer mix had 60 Vbeta and 13 Jbeta primers. Sequencing was performed with immunoSEQ multiplex PCR; in TCRdb, only in-frame clones are kept and a portion is missing. Of some 150,000 clones detected, approximately 71% appear once; the ten largest clones hold 2.5% to 4%. Sequencing was done on a sample of PBMCs. The receptor source for this set is a middle-aged man in good health and CMV-seronegative.

The chain uses TRBV28 and TRBJ1-2; D is uncertain. With 5 bases removed from V and 4 bases from J, the gap between germline ends came to 8 bases. Germline V gives CDR1 MDHEN, CDR2 SYDVKM. This CDR3 comprises 12 residues. DNA of the CDR3: TGTGCCAGCAGTGGCCGCGGCTATGGCTACACCTTC. Translation: CASSGRGYGYTF.

V is TRBV11-2 and J is TRBJ2-7, with D perhaps matching TRBD1 (6 bases). This CDR3 is 17 amino acids long. Between the trimmed V and J ends, which lost 0 bases and 5 bases, there was a span of 20 bases. Per the germline V gene, CDR1 is SGHAT and CDR2 is FQNNGV. The CDR3 bases are TGTGCCAGCAGCTTAGAACCCTGGGGGCAAAATACCGACGAGCAGTACTTC. It is translated as CASSLEPWGQNTDEQYF.

This clone showed up just once. The chain carries TRBV10-3 and TRBJ2-7, with TRBD1 matching 10 bases. This CDR3 region has 16 residues. V was clipped by 4 bases and J by 2 bases; unmatched bases: 8. Germline V gene sequence: CDR1 ENHRY, CDR2 SYGVKD. The CDR3 is CAISGTRDRGPYEQYF. The CDR3 nucleotides are TGTGCCATCAGTGGGACACGGGACAGGGGTCCCTACGAGCAGTACTTC.

V is TRBV7-3 and J is TRBJ1-4; D unresolved. Trimming removed 1 base from V and 3 bases from J, with 12 bases in between. Germline V lookup: CDR1 SGHTA, CDR2 FQGTGA. The CDR3 loop spans 16 amino acids. The CDR3 coding sequence is TGTGCCAGCAGCTTAAGTGGTCCCCTACCTAATGAAAAACTGTTTTTT. It encodes CASSLSGPLPNEKLFF.

This chain links TRBV7-9 with TRBJ2-3; D perhaps matches TRBD1 (5 bases). The V gene lost 1 base and the J gene lost 4 bases, with 12 bases spanning the gap. CDR1 and CDR2 (germline): SEHNR, FQNEAQ (reference sequence). The CDR3 is 15 residues long. CDR3 nucleotides: TGTGCCAGCAGCTTAGAGGGCGGACACGCAGATACGCAGTATTTT. As protein: CASSLEGGHADTQYF.

The sample holds a few counts of this clone. The chain recombines TRBV5-1 with TRBJ1-1; 7 bases align to TRBD1. The ends lost 0 bases at V and 0 bases at J; junction bases unmatched: 5. This CDR3 has 16 amino acids. CDR1 is SGHRS, CDR2 YFSETQ, per germline. The chain's CDR3 is CASSLVGRGVNTEAFF. The CDR3 region has the DNA TGCGCCAGCAGCTTGGTCGGCAGGGGGGTGAACACTGAAGCTTTCTTT. The full variable domain, rest sourced from reference TRBV5-1 and TRBJ1-1, is KAGVTQTPRYLIKTRGQQVTLSCSPISGHRSVSWYQQTPGQGLQFLFEYFSETQRNKGNFPGRFSGRQFSNSRSEMNVSTLELGDSALYLCASSLVGRGVNTEAFFGQGTRLTVV.

V usage is TRBV7-6 and J usage is TRBJ1-1; D ambiguous. V dropped 0 bases and J dropped 0 bases, with 8 bases sitting between them. The CDR3 runs 15 residues. In germline, CDR1 is SGHVS, CDR2 FNYEAQ. The CDR3 nucleotides read TGTGCCAGCAGCTTAGCCGGGGAAGTGAACACTGAAGCTTTCTTT. The encoded protein is CASSLAGEVNTEAFF.

V usage is TRBV5-1 and J usage is TRBJ2-5, with D possibly being TRBD2 (5 bases). CDR3 length: 15 residues. The V gene lost 0 bases and the J gene lost 4 bases, with 13 bases spanning the gap. The germline V gene has CDR1 SGHRS and CDR2 YFSETQ. CDR3 in DNA: TGCGCCAGCAGCTTGGATGTCGGGGTAGTAGAGACCCAGTACTTC. This gives the protein CASSLDVGVVETQYF. Combining the CDR3 with reference TRBV5-1 and TRBJ2-5 gives the whole variable domain KAGVTQTPRYLIKTRGQQVTLSCSPISGHRSVSWYQQTPGQGLQFLFEYFSETQRNKGNFPGRFSGRQFSNSRSEMNVSTLELGDSALYLCASSLDVGVVETQYFGPGTRLLVL.

There are a few counts of this clone. The J gene is TRBJ1-2, the V gene TRBV7-2; TRBD1 matches 7 bases. V shed 5 bases, J shed 4 bases, and the junction held 7 bases outside the gene matches. Germline V gene lookup returns CDR1 SGHTA and CDR2 FQGNSA. CDR3 length: 14 residues. CDR3 DNA: TGTGCCAGCAGCCAGACCAGGGGGTTCTATGGCTACACCTTC. This codes for CASSQTRGFYGYTF.

A few counts support this clone. The chain employs TRBV25-1 and TRBJ1-3; possibly TRBD1 for D (5 bases). Between the trimmed V and J ends, which lost 4 bases and 2 bases, there was a span of 9 bases. The CDR3 contains 14 residues. Germline V gene sequence: CDR1 MGHDK, CDR2 SYGVNS. CDR3 sequence: CASSARGTGNTIYF. The CDR3, as DNA: TGTGCCAGCAGTGCTCGGGGGACTGGAAACACCATATATTTT.

The chain uses TRBV2 and TRBJ1-2, with D perhaps TRBD1 (6 bases). Between the trimmed V and J ends, which lost 5 bases and 6 bases, there was a span of 19 bases. This CDR3 spans 15 amino acids. Looked up from germline, CDR1 is SNHLY and CDR2 is FYNNEI. This CDR3 is CASSRTVSTLDGYTF. For the CDR3, the DNA is TGTGCCAGCAGTCGGACAGTGTCTACCTTGGATGGCTACACCTTC.

The chain combines TRBV7-9 with TRBJ1-1; D might be TRBD1 (6 bases). The CDR3 spans 16 residues. V lost 7 bases and J lost 1, with 19 bases in between. Germline CDR1 and CDR2: SEHNR and FQNEAQ (reference sequence). In DNA form, the CDR3 reads TGTGCCAGCAACCTTCCACAGGGCGTCCAGAACACTGAAGCTTTCTTT. Its translation: CASNLPQGVQNTEAFF.

The chain couples TRBV5-4 to TRBJ1-2, with TRBD1 matching 7 bases. Unmatched junction bases numbered 9, after V lost 5 bases and J lost 8 bases. The CDR3 consists of 13 residues. The V gene's germline CDR1 is SGHNT and CDR2 YYREEE (reference sequence). CDR3 residues: CASRRTGTGGYTF. CDR3 bases: TGTGCCAGCAGAAGGACAGGTACCGGCGGCTACACCTTC.

In regard to this clone: Compared with germline, one end of the junction differs, possibly owing to a read error. The rearrangement links TRBV2 to TRBJ1-2, with a possible D match to TRBD1 (6 bases). Germline V gene lookup returns CDR1 SNHLY and CDR2 FYNNEI. The CDR3 has 14 amino acids. In nucleotides, the CDR3 is TGTGCCAGCAGCCAAAACAGGGATAACTATGGCTACCCCTTC. Translated, it gives CASSQNRDNYGYPF.